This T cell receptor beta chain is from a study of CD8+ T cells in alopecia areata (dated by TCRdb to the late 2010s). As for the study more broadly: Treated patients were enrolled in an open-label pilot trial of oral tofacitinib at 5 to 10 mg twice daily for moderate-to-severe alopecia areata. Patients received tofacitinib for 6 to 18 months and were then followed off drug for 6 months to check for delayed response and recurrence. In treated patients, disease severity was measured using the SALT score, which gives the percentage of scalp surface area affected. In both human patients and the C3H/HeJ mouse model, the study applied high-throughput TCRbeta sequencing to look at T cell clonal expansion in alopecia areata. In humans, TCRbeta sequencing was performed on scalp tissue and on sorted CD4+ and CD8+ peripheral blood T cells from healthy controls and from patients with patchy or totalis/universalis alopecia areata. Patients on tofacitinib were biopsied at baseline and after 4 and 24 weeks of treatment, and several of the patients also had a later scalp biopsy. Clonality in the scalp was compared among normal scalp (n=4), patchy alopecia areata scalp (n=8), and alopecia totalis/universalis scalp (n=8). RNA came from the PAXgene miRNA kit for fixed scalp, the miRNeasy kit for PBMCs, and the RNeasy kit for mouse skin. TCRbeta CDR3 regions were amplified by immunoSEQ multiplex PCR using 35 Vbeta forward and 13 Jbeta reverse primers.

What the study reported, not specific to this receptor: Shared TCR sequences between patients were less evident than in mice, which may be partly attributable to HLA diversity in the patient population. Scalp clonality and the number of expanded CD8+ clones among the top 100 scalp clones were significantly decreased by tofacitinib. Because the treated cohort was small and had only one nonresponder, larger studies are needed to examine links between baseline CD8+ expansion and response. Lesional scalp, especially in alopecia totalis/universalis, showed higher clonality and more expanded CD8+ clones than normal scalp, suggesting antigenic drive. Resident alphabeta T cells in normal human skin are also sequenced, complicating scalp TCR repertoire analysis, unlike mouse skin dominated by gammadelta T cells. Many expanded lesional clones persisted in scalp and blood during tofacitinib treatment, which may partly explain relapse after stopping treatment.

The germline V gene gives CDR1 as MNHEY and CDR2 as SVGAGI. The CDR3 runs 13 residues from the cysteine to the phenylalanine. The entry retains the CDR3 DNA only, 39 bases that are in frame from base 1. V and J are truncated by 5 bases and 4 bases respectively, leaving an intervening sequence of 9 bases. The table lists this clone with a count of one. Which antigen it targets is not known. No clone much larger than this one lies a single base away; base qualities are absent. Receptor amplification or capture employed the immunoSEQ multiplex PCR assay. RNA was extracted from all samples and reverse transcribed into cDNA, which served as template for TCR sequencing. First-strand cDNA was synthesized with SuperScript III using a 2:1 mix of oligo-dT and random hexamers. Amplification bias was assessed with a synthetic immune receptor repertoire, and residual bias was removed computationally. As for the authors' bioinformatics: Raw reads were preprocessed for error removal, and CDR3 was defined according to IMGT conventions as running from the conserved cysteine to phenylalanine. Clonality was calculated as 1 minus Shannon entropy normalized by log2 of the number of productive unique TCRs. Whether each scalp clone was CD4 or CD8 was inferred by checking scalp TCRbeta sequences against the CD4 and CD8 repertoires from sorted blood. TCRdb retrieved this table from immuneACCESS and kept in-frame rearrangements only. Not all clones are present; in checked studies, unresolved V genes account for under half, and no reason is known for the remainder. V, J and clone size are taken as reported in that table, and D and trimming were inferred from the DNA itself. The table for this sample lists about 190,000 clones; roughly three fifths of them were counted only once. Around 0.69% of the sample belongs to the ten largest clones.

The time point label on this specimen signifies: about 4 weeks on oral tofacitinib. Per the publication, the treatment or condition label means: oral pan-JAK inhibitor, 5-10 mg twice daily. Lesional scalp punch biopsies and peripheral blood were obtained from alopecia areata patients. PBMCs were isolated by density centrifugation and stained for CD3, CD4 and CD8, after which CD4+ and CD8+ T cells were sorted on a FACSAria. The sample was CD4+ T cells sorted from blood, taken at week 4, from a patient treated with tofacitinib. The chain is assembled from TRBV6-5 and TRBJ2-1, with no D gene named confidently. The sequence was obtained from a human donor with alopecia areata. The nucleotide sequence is TGTGCCAGCAGTCGGACGATTTACAATGAGCAGTTCTTC. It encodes CASSRTIYNEQFF.